The T cell receptor beta chain described here comes from a study of radiation and T cells in renal cell carcinoma. TCRdb's copy holds only in-frame clones and misses some; the assay was immunoSEQ multiplex PCR. This table has around 77,000 clones, 70% to 90% appearing once. The germline V gene encodes CDR1 SGHDT and CDR2 YYEEEE. CDR3 length: 15 amino acids. Deletions cut 1 base from V and 5 bases from J, with 15 bases between. This sample's time point: blood 4 weeks post-SBRT, at nephrectomy. Treatment meaning: 15 Gy SBRT to primary tumor, nephrectomy 4 weeks later. Nephrectomy followed 15 Gy stereotactic body radiation by 4 weeks.

This chain joins TRBV5-6 and TRBJ2-5; a weak D match, TRBD1 (5 bases). Sequenced material: blood, taken from a patient whose treatment included radiotherapy and nephrectomy. The source is a woman in her sixties with renal cell carcinoma. In nucleotides, the CDR3 is TGTGCCAGCAGCTTGTTTTTAACAGGCAGGGAGACCCAGTACTTC. Encoded protein: CASSLFLTGRETQYF.